This paragraph reports one TCR beta chain. The CDR3 consists of 14 residues. Looked up from germline, CDR1 is MNHEY and CDR2 is SMNVEV (reference sequence). Deletions cut 2 bases from V and 4 bases from J, with 6 bases between. Time point described: pre-reinfection, 55 to 20 weeks before reinfection detection. TCR sequencing was done directly ex vivo on sorted cells, without expansion in vitro. Donors were people who inject drugs in the Montreal HEPCO cohort. A couple of donors provided sorted CD3+ CD8+ CD45RO- naive CD8 T cells at all three reinfection time points. The sample comes from a study of memory CD8 T cells in hepatitis C reinfection. Study-level background: A couple of donors cleared primary HCV but became chronic after reinfection. Pre-reinfection sampling occurred 55 to 20 weeks ahead of detected reinfection.

Sequenced by immunoSEQ multiplex PCR; TCRdb stores in-frame clones only, minus some. The table records 50,000 or so clones, around 92% of them present only once. Sequenced input: naive CD8+ T cells sorted from blood. The rearrangement joins TRBV27 to TRBJ1-6; tentatively, D is TRBD1 (5 bases). The sequence was obtained from a man younger than 30 with hepatitis C virus infection. CDR3 DNA: TGTGCCAGCAGTTTACAGGGATATAATTCACCCCTCCACTTT. This sequence encodes CASSLQGYNSPLHF.